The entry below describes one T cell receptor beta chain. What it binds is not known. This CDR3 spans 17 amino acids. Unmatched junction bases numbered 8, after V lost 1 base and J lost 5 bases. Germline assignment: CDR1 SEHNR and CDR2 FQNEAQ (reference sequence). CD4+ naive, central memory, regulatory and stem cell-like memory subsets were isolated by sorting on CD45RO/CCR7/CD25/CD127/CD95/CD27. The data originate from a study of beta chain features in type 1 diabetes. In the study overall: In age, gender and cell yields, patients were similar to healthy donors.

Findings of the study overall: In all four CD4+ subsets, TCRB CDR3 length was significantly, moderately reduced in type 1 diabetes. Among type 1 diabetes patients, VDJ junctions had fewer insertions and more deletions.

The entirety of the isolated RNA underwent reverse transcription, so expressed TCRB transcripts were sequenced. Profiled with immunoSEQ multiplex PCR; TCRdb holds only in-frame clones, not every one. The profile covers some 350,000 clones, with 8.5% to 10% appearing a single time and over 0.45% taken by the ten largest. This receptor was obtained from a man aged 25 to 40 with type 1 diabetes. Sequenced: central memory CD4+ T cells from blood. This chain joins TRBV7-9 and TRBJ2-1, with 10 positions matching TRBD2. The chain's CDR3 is CASSLEPGLALHNEQFF. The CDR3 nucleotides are TGTGCCAGCAGCTTAGAACCGGGACTAGCGCTACACAATGAGCAGTTCTTC.